This record concerns one TCR beta chain sequence. Its antigen is unidentified. What made the TCR beta cDNA was 5'RACE template switching with UMIs. TCRdb reworked the 5' RACE reads into one entry per CDR3 protein, no DNA. The clone table shows fewer than 400,000 distinct CDR3 sequences, with the ten largest holding around 4.9%. In germline, CDR1 is MGHDK, CDR2 SYGVNS. CDR3 length: 16 residues. The data belong to a study of T cells expressing NK-cell markers. Study details: Seropositivity for HCMV was found in seven of the eight sequenced donors, with one seronegative.

Regarding the study as a whole: HCMV specificity of expanded NKG2C+ T cell clones remained unclear.

The chain combines TRBV25-1 with TRBJ1-2; TCRdb gives TRBD1 as the D gene, but with no DNA this cannot be confirmed. The origin of this receptor is a man aged 18 to 70 in good health. Sequences were obtained from blood T cells: a sorted CD56 or NKG2C T cell subset, CD4+ or CD8+ T cells, or bulk PBMC T cells (not recorded which). The CDR3 protein is CASSEPGHLANYGYTF.